These 11 T cell receptor beta chains were all obtained from the same sample, sequenced in a study of T cells in Graves' hyperthyroidism and ophthalmopathy. RNA transcripts yielded amplified TCR beta CDR3 regions. The HTBI primer set served for first-round RT-PCR of the TCR CDR3. MiXCR was run by TCRdb on the multiplex PCR reads, yielding one entry per CDR3 protein. The data hold some 570,000 distinct CDR3 sequences, with 14% observed a single time. Sequencing was carried out using blood. These receptors originate from a woman between 18 and 29 years old with Graves' ophthalmopathy.

The chain uses TRBV9 and TRBJ1-2; possible D gene TRBD1, 6 bases. The germline V and J ends were trimmed by 0 bases and 2 bases, with 14 bases remaining between them. The CDR3 length is 16 residues. Germline V gene lookup returns CDR1 SGDLS and CDR2 YYNGEE. As DNA, the CDR3 is TGTGCCAGCAGCGTAGACGACAGGCGGCGAAACTATGGCTACACCTTC. This sequence encodes CASSVDDRRRNYGYTF.

This clonotype was seen many times. The chain couples TRBV20-1 to TRBJ1-2; D gene uncertain. Germline values: CDR1 DFQATT, CDR2 SNEGSKA (reference sequence). There are 13 residues in the CDR3. V was shortened by 0 bases and J by 2 bases, with 7 bases between the two germline ends. The CDR3 DNA is TGCAGTGCTAGAGATCTTACCAACTATGGCTACACCTTC. This gives the protein CSARDLTNYGYTF.

This clonotype was found a few times. The gene calls are TRBV4-1 and TRBJ2-7, with D maybe TRBD2 (5 bases). Germline V gene lookup returns CDR1 MGHRA and CDR2 YSYEKL. This CDR3 is built from 15 residues. Trimming shortened V by 1 base and J by 3 bases, and 13 bases separated the two germline ends. CDR3 amino acids: CASSQVRVGGYEQYF. The CDR3 DNA follows: TGCGCCAGCAGCCAAGTCCGGGTAGGAGGCTACGAGCAGTACTTC.

This clonotype was found many times. The chain uses TRBV30 and TRBJ2-7; D possibly matches TRBD1 or TRBD2 (5 bases each). Germline V gene data show CDR1 as GTSNPN and CDR2 as SVGIG (reference sequence). The CDR3 covers 15 residues. V shed 4 bases and J shed 3 bases, with 19 bases lying between them. CDR3 region: CAWKKAGTGSYEQYF. CDR3 in DNA: TGTGCCTGGAAGAAGGCAGGGACGGGGAGCTACGAGCAGTACTTC. Using reference TRBV30 and TRBJ2-7 for the parts outside the CDR3, the full variable domain is SQTIHQWPATLVQPVGSPLSLECTVEGTSNPNLYWYRQAAGRGLQLLFYSVGIGQISSEVPQNLSASRPQDRQFILSSKKLLLSDSGFYLCAWKKAGTGSYEQYFGPGTRLTVT.

The gene calls are TRBV7-9 and TRBJ2-5; D unresolved. V lost 0 bases and J lost 3, with 8 bases in between. Germline V gives CDR1 SEHNR, CDR2 FQNEAQ (reference sequence). This CDR3 comprises 14 residues. This CDR3 is CASSLASSKETQYF. The CDR3 bases are TGTGCCAGCAGCTTAGCGTCCAGTAAAGAGACCCAGTACTTC.

This clonotype was picked up many times. The CDR3 DNA is TGTGCCAGCAGTTACTGGAGAGACTTTAGACCGGGACAGGAACAAGAGACCCAGTACTTC. Residues: CASSYWRDFRPGQEQETQYF. The V gene is TRBV6-2 or TRBV6-3, the J gene TRBJ2-5, with 8 nucleotides matching TRBD1. The V and J ends lost 1 base and 2 bases, in that order; junction bases with no gene match: 18. Germline CDR1 is MNHEY and CDR2 is SVGEGT. The CDR3 is made up of 20 amino acids.

The V gene is TRBV19, the J gene TRBJ2-3; D remains ambiguous. The CDR3 runs 14 residues. CDR1 LNHDA and CDR2 SQIVND come from the germline V gene (reference sequence). V lost 3 bases, J lost 0 bases, and 7 bases lay in between. CDR3 bases: TGTGCCAGTAGTATTGGTTCCAGCACAGATACGCAGTATTTT. It codes for CASSIGSSTDTQYF.

To note about this clonotype: A junction boundary mismatches the germline segment, possibly from a read error. The J gene is TRBJ2-5, the V gene TRBV5-1; possible D gene TRBD2, 5 bases. Germline CDR1 is SGHRS and CDR2 is YFSETQ. The CDR3 runs to 13 residues. This CDR3 is CASSTGIQETQYF. CDR3 bases: TGTGCCAGCAGCACGGGGATCCAAGAGACCCAGTACTTC.

In its sample, this clonotype was seen many times. The J gene is TRBJ2-7, the V gene TRBV18, with D unclear. This CDR3 comprises 13 residues. The V end was cut by 0 bases, the J end by 5 bases, with 8 bases between. Germline assignment: CDR1 KGHSH and CDR2 LQKENI. CDR3 sequence: CASSPPSQNEQYF. CDR3 nucleotides: TGTGCCAGCTCACCACCCTCTCAGAACGAGCAGTACTTC.

This clonotype was seen at least ten times. This chain joins TRBV28 and TRBJ1-5; 11 bases are shared with TRBD1. With 5 bases clipped from V and 5 bases from J, the junction kept 8 bases outside the gene matches. The germline V gene encodes CDR1 MDHEN and CDR2 SYDVKM. This CDR3 is built from 16 residues. This chain's CDR3 is CASSAAGQGGDQPQHF. CDR3 in DNA: TGTGCCAGCAGTGCGGCGGGACAGGGGGGTGATCAGCCCCAGCATTTT.

The V and J genes are TRBV9 and TRBJ2-3; tentative D call: TRBD2 (6 bases). CDR1 is SGDLS, CDR2 YYNGEE, per germline. Trimming took off 0 bases at V and 2 bases at J, with 13 bases between the two ends. The CDR3 spans 16 residues. Here the CDR3 reads CASSVGGGTNTDTQYF. CDR3 nucleotide sequence: TGTGCCAGCAGCGTAGGAGGCGGGACCAACACAGATACGCAGTATTTT.